The clone carrying this T cell receptor beta chain was detected only once. The data originate from a study of T cell changes during pregnancy in multiple sclerosis. The assay was immunoSEQ multiplex PCR, and TCRdb's table has in-frame clones only and misses some. The table records about 50,000 clones, around 90% of them present only once. This CDR3 comprises 13 residues. V gave up 8 bases and J gave up 1 base, with 14 bases separating them. CDR1 and CDR2 (germline): GTSNPN, SVGIG (reference sequence). The origin of this receptor is a female donor with multiple sclerosis, enrolled in a pregnancy study. The chain recombines TRBV30 with TRBJ1-2; the D gene is possibly TRBD1 (6 bases). Source: CD4+ T cells from peripheral blood mononuclear cells, taken before pregnancy. CDR3 residues: CAGGGRSNYGYTF. Here the CDR3 DNA reads TGTGCCGGGGGGGGGCGAAGTAACTATGGCTACACCTTC.